Following are 5 T cell receptor beta chains from one sample sequenced in a study of cytomegalovirus exposure and HLA in healthy donors. With 60 Vbeta and 13 Jbeta primers, the PCR was carried out. Method: immunoSEQ multiplex PCR; TCRdb's copy keeps in-frame clones and lacks some. The table lists more than 95,000 clones, 75% to 85% of them singletons. The specimen was PBMCs. The source of these receptors is a man aged 40-49 years in good health and CMV-seronegative.

This CDR3 is CASSQGGTGEGIQYF. Written as DNA, the CDR3 is TGCGCCAGCAGCCAAGGAGGGACAGGAGAGGGCATTCAGTACTTC. The chain joins TRBV4-3 to TRBJ2-4; TRBD1 aligns across 8 bases. CDR1 and CDR2 from the germline V gene are LGHNA and YSLEER. The CDR3 runs to 15 residues. Germline trimming cut 1 base from V and 9 bases from J; bases unmatched to any gene: 8.

This chain joins TRBV5-8 and TRBJ2-7; no reliable D call. V shed 7 bases and J shed 4 bases, with 12 bases lying between them. Germline V gene data show CDR1 as SGHTS and CDR2 as YDEGEE. CDR3 length equals 12 residues. CDR3 sequence (DNA): TGTGCCAGCGGAAGATCTAGTTACGAGCAGTACTTC. Translation gives CASGRSSYEQYF. Combining the CDR3 with reference TRBV5-8 and TRBJ2-7 gives the whole variable domain EAGVTQSPTHLIKTRGQQATLRCSPISGHTSVYWYQQALGLGLQFLLWYDEGEERNRGNFPPRFSGRQFPNYSSELNVNALELEDSALYLCASGRSSYEQYFGPGTRLTVT.

The chain is built from TRBV7-2 and TRBJ1-4; perhaps TRBD1 as D (5 bases). V dropped 5 bases and J dropped 1 base, with 11 bases sitting between them. Per germline, CDR1 SGHTA and CDR2 FQGNSA. There are 15 residues in the CDR3. CDR3 bases: TGTGCCAGCAGCCCAAGACAGCAAACTAATGAAAAACTGTTTTTT. It specifies CASSPRQQTNEKLFF.

The chain has TRBV7-3 and TRBJ1-1; weak D call: TRBD1 (5 bases). Germline V CDR1 and CDR2: SGHTA, FQGTGA. V dropped 0 bases and J dropped 5 bases, with 7 bases sitting between them. This CDR3 has 13 residues. CDR3 sequence reads: CASSLTGATEAFF. Here the CDR3 DNA reads TGTGCCAGCAGCTTAACTGGGGCAACTGAAGCTTTCTTT. The full variable domain, in which reference TRBV7-3 and TRBJ1-1 provide the parts outside the CDR3, is GAGVSQTPSNKVTEKGKYVELRCDPISGHTALYWYRQSLGQGPEFLIYFQGTGAADDSGLPNDRFFAVRPEGSVSTLKIQRTERGDSAVYLCASSLTGATEAFFGQGTRLTVV.

This clone was seen only once. The chain recombines TRBV18 with TRBJ1-2, with 7 bases that match TRBD1. The CDR3 totals 12 residues. V lost 4 bases, J lost 9 bases, and 5 bases stayed unmatched. Germline V lookup: CDR1 KGHSH, CDR2 LQKENI. The CDR3 DNA is TGTGCCAGCTCACAACAGGGGTCTAGCTACACCTTC. Its translation: CASSQQGSSYTF. The full variable domain, in which reference TRBV18 and TRBJ1-2 provide the parts outside the CDR3, is NAGVMQNPRHLVRRRGQEARLRCSPMKGHSHVYWYRQLPEEGLKFMVYLQKENIIDESGMPKERFSAEFPKEGPSILRIQQVVRGDSAAYFCASSQQGSSYTFGSGTRLTVV.